This TCR beta chain was identified during a study of T cell repertoires in cytomegalovirus infection. Turning to the study itself: It was recently identified HLA-C-restricted and well-studied HLA-B-restricted CMV epitopes that the study used.

The sample holds a few counts of this clonotype. Its cognate antigen is unknown. Findings and limits, study-wide: Dominating the ex vivo response were HLA-C-restricted CMV-specific TCR beta clonotypes.

Each CDR3 protein gets one entry after TCRdb re-called the reads with MiXCR. The sample records 450,000 to 650,000 distinct CDR3 sequences, 40% being singletons. The sample was cultured PBMCs, taken from culture after CMV antigen stimulation. The clonotype comes from a human donor in good health (CMV status not recorded). Some clones in this sample may be carry-over from other donors' samples.

The CDR3: CASSLARTEETQYF. Here the CDR3 DNA reads TGTGCCAGCAGCTTGGCCCGGACAGAAGAGACCCAGTACTTC. The V gene is TRBV7-2, the J gene TRBJ2-5; D is perhaps TRBD1 (6 bases). This CDR3 has 14 residues. The V end was cut by 3 bases, the J end by 3 bases, with 11 bases between. The germline V gene has CDR1 SGHTA and CDR2 FQGNSA. Full variable domain (rest looked up from reference TRBV7-2 and TRBJ2-5): GAGVSQSPSNKVTEKGKDVELRCDPISGHTALYWYRQSLGQGLEFLIYFQGNSAPDKSGLPSDRFSAERTGGSVSTLTIQRTQQEDSAVYLCASSLARTEETQYFGPGTRLLVL.